This entry lists 15 T cell receptor beta chains sequenced from one sample in a study of blood T cell repertoires in COVID-19. TCRdb keeps only in-frame clones here, not all; method: immunoSEQ multiplex PCR. Found here are more than 200,000 clones, roughly 80% of them singletons; the top ten hold approximately 10%. The sample consisted of peripheral blood. The origin of the receptors is a woman older than 75 with COVID-19, enrolled during active disease.

V is TRBV29-1 and J is TRBJ1-2, with D perhaps TRBD1 (5 bases). Looked up from germline, CDR1 is SQVTM and CDR2 is ANQGSEA. The CDR3 spans 13 residues. Trimming removed 4 bases at V and 6 bases at J, with 15 bases between. The CDR3 sequence is CSVGRDPENGYTF. Written as DNA, the CDR3 is TGCAGCGTTGGGCGGGACCCGGAGAATGGCTACACCTTC.

This clone showed up just a few times. The V and J genes are TRBV6-5 and TRBJ1-1; the D is unclear. This CDR3 contains 15 residues. The germline V and J ends were trimmed by 2 bases and 0 bases, with 10 bases remaining between them. Germline V gene sequence: CDR1 MNHEY, CDR2 SVGAGI. The CDR3 DNA sequence: TGTGCCAGCAGTTACCCAGGATCGGTGAACACTGAAGCTTTCTTT. This sequence encodes CASSYPGSVNTEAFF.

J is TRBJ1-2 and V is TRBV24-1; no clear D gene. This CDR3 has 14 residues. Germline CDR1 and CDR2: KGHDR and SFDVKD. V was trimmed by 5 bases and J by 4 bases, leaving 13 bases between them. The CDR3 loop reads CATSAGFVGYGYTF. CDR3 in DNA: TGTGCCACCAGTGCAGGCTTTGTAGGCTATGGCTACACCTTC.

This sequence joins TRBV30 and TRBJ2-7; D is ambiguous. V was cut by 1 base and J by 0 bases, with 13 bases left in between. There are 15 residues in the CDR3. Germline CDR1 GTSNPN, CDR2 SVGIG (reference sequence). The DNA of the CDR3 is TGTGCCTGGAGTGGGTTTGGCAGATTCTCCTACGAGCAGTACTTC. Encoded protein: CAWSGFGRFSYEQYF.

The table lists this clone with a few counts. The CDR3 region is CASSLAGGTGVLWQYF. The CDR3, as DNA: TGTGCCAGCAGCTTAGCAGGGGGGACAGGGGTTTTATGGCAGTACTTC. This rearrangement joins TRBV7-2 to TRBJ2-7; 10 nucleotides agree with TRBD1. With V trimmed by 0 bases and J by 9 bases, 11 bases remained unmatched. This CDR3 comprises 16 residues. Germline V gene lookup returns CDR1 SGHTA and CDR2 FQGNSA. The full variable domain, completed using reference TRBV7-2 and TRBJ2-7, is GAGVSQSPSNKVTEKGKDVELRCDPISGHTALYWYRQSLGQGLEFLIYFQGNSAPDKSGLPSDRFSAERTGGSVSTLTIQRTQQEDSAVYLCASSLAGGTGVLWQYFGPGTRLTVT.

This chain connects TRBV7-3 to TRBJ2-3; 8 nucleotides line up with TRBD2. V was clipped by 4 bases and J by 6 bases; unmatched bases: 9. Looked up from germline, CDR1 is SGHTA and CDR2 is FQGTGA. This CDR3 contains 15 residues. CDR3 coding DNA: TGTGCCAGCAGCTCCCCCCAGCGGGGGAGGGATACGCAGTATTTT. As protein: CASSSPQRGRDTQYF.

The chain combines TRBV30 with TRBJ2-7; D may be TRBD1 (6 bases). With 4 bases removed from V and 6 bases from J, the gap between germline ends came to 13 bases. The CDR3 length is 12 residues. Germline V CDR1 and CDR2: GTSNPN, SVGIG (reference sequence). The CDR3 DNA is TGTGCCTGGACCCCACAGGGATTCGAGCAGTACTTC. Its translation: CAWTPQGFEQYF.

The gene calls are TRBV5-1 and TRBJ1-2; TRBD1 might be the D (6 bases). The CDR3 has 14 amino acids. Germline V gene sequence: CDR1 SGHRS, CDR2 YFSETQ. Trimming left V 3 bases short and J 6 bases short, with 15 bases between. The CDR3 region has the DNA TGCGCCAGCAGCTACCTACAGGGTACGGATGGCTACACCTTC. The encoded protein is CASSYLQGTDGYTF.

The chain uses TRBV6-5 and TRBJ1-1, with TRBD1 as a possible D gene (5 bases). There are 13 residues in the CDR3. V lost 4 bases and J lost 5, with 11 bases in between. Germline V gene sequence: CDR1 MNHEY, CDR2 SVGAGI. The CDR3 DNA follows: TGTGCCAGCAGTTCCCCGGGGGGGACTGAAGCTTTCTTT. Translating it yields CASSSPGGTEAFF.

The sample holds one count of this clone. This rearrangement joins TRBV7-9 to TRBJ2-6; D is possibly TRBD1 (6 bases). In germline, CDR1 is SEHNR, CDR2 FQNEAQ (reference sequence). CDR3 length: 15 residues. Trimming removed 3 bases from V and 6 bases from J, with 12 bases in between. This CDR3 is CASSFLRGEANVLTF. The DNA for the CDR3 is TGTGCCAGCAGCTTCCTCAGGGGAGAGGCCAACGTCCTGACTTTC.

The chain couples TRBV7-9 to TRBJ1-2; the D is unclear. This CDR3 contains 12 residues. Per germline, CDR1 SEHNR and CDR2 FQNEAQ (reference sequence). Trimming took 0 bases from V and 6 from J, leaving 5 bases between them. The CDR3: CASSLATDGYTF. Here the CDR3 DNA reads TGTGCCAGCAGCTTAGCAACAGATGGCTACACCTTC.

This rearrangement joins TRBV7-2 to TRBJ1-5, with 11 bases lining up with TRBD1. Trimming cost V 5 bases and J 0 bases; bases outside gene matches: 6. Looked up from germline, CDR1 is SGHTA and CDR2 is FQGNSA. This CDR3 contains 17 residues. The CDR3 bases are TGTGCCAGCAGCCTGGGACAGGGGGGACCTAGCAATCAGCCCCAGCATTTT. Protein sequence: CASSLGQGGPSNQPQHF.

V usage is TRBV3-1 (or the pseudogene TRBV3-2) and J usage is TRBJ1-3; D might be TRBD1 (5 bases). Germline-derived CDR1 and CDR2 are LGHDT and YNNKEL (reference sequence). The V and J ends lost 3 bases and 2 bases respectively, with 11 bases between them. CDR3 length equals 15 residues. The CDR3 DNA follows: TGTGCCAGCAGCCATGTGGGGGGGACTGGAAACACCATATATTTT. It specifies CASSHVGGTGNTIYF.

This clone has only a few counts. The V gene is TRBV7-9, the J gene TRBJ1-6; D might be TRBD1 (6 bases). Per germline, CDR1 SEHNR and CDR2 FQNEAQ (reference sequence). With 6 bases removed from V and 7 bases from J, the gap between germline ends came to 13 bases. The CDR3 is made up of 14 amino acids. The CDR3, as DNA: TGTGCCAGCAGACAGGGAAATGGGAATTCACCCCTCCACTTT. Translation gives CASRQGNGNSPLHF.

V is TRBV28 and J is TRBJ1-2; TRBD1 agrees at 7 bases. The CDR3 runs 17 residues. V was clipped by 4 bases and J by 4 bases; unmatched bases: 15. Germline CDR1 MDHEN, CDR2 SYDVKM. As DNA, the CDR3 is TGTGCCAGCAGTTCTCTGCCGACAGGGTATATGTTCTATGGCTACACCTTC. This codes for CASSSLPTGYMFYGYTF.